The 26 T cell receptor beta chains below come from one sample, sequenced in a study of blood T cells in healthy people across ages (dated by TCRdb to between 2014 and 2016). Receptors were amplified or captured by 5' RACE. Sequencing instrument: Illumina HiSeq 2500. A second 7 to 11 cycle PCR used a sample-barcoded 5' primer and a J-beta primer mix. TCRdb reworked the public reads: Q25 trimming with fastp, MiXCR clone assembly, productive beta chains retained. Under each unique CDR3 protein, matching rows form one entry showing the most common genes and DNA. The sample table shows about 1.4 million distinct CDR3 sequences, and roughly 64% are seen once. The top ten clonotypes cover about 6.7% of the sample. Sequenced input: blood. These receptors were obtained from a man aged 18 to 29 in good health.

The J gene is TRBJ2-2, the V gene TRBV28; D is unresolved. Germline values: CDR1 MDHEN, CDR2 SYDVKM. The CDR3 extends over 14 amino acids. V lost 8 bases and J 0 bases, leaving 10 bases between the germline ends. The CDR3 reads CASGRLANTGELFF. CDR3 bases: TGTGCCAGCGGGCGGCTGGCGAACACCGGGGAGCTGTTTTTT.

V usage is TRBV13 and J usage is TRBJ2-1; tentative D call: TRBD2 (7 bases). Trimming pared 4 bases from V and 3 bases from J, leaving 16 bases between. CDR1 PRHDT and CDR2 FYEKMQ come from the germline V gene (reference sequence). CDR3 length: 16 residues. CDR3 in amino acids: CASSSRGPPNYNEQFF. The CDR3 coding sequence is TGTGCCAGCAGCTCGCGGGGGCCCCCAAACTACAATGAGCAGTTCTTC.

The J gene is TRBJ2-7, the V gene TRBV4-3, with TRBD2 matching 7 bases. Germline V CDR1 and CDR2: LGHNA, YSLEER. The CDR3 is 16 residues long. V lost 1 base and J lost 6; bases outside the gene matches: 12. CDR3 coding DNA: TGCGCCAGCAGCCAAGCGCTGGGGACTACTTTGGGCGAGCAGTACTTC. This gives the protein CASSQALGTTLGEQYF.

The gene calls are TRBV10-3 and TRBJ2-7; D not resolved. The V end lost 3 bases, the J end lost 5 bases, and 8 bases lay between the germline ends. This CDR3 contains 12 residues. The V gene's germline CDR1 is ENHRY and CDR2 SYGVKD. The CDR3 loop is CAISDANNEQYF. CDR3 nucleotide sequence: TGTGCCATCAGTGATGCTAATAACGAGCAGTACTTC.

CDR3 residues: CASSQEGRNGRTGELFF. In DNA, the CDR3 is TGCGCCAGCAGCCAAGAGGGCAGGAATGGGAGGACCGGGGAGCTGTTTTTT. This chain joins TRBV4-1 and TRBJ2-2, with a tentative D call TRBD2 (6 bases). This CDR3 is 17 amino acids long. The V end was cut by 0 bases, the J end by 5 bases, with 16 bases between. Germline CDR1 and CDR2: MGHRA and YSYEKL.

The CDR3 sequence is CATSDFGHIQYF. CDR3 nucleotides: TGTGCCACCAGTGATTTCGGACACATTCAGTACTTC. The gene calls are TRBV24-1 and TRBJ2-7; D is ambiguous. The DNA end is a closer match to TRBJ2-4, so the J assignment may be wrong. CDR1 is KGHDR and CDR2 is SFDVKD in the germline V gene. This CDR3 region has 12 residues.

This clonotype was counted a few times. The CDR3 spells CASSPLTFSGGGTDTQYF. The CDR3 bases are TGTGCCAGCAGCCCCCTCACTTTTAGCGGGGGCGGCACAGATACGCAGTATTTT. This chain joins TRBV7-2 and TRBJ2-3, with 9 positions matching TRBD2. The CDR3 runs 18 residues. Germline CDR1 and CDR2: SGHTA and FQGNSA. Trimming at V came to 5 bases and at J to 1 base, leaving 13 bases not matched to a gene.

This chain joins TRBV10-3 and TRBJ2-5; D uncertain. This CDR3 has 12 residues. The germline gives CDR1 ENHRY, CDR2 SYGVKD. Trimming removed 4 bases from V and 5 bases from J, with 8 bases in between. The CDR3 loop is CAISAGSETQYF. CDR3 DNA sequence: TGTGCCATCAGTGCAGGCAGTGAGACCCAGTACTTC.

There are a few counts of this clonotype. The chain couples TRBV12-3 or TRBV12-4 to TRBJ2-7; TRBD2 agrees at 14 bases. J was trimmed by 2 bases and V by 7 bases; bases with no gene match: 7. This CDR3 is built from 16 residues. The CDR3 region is CASNLGLAGGTYEQYF. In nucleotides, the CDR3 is TGTGCCAGCAACCTCGGACTAGCGGGGGGCACCTACGAGCAGTACTTC.

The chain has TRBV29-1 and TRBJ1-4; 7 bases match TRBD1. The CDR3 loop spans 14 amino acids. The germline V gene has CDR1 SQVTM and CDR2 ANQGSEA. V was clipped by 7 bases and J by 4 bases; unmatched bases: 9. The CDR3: CSATYRDSNEKLFF. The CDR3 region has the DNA TGCAGCGCAACCTACCGGGACAGTAATGAAAAACTGTTTTTT.

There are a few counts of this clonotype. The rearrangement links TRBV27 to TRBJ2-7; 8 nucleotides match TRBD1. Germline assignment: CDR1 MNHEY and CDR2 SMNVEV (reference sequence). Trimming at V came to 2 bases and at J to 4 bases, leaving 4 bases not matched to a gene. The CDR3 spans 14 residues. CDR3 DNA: TGTGCCAGCAGTTTAAGGGGACAGGTTTACGAGCAGTACTTC. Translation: CASSLRGQVYEQYF.

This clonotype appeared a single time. CDR3 nucleotide sequence: TGCAGTGCTCTCCTTCAGGATGAGCAGTTCTTC. It is translated as CSALLQDEQFF. The V call is TRBV20-1, the J call TRBJ2-1; no firm D call. CDR1 and CDR2 from the germline V gene are DFQATT and SNEGSKA (reference sequence). The CDR3 consists of 11 residues. V lost 5 bases and J 8 bases, leaving 10 bases between the germline ends.

CDR3 protein: CATSRGQDDTGELFF. The CDR3 DNA reads as TGTGCCACCAGCAGAGGACAGGACGACACCGGGGAGCTGTTTTTT. The rearrangement links TRBV15 to TRBJ2-2; possibly TRBD1 for D (6 bases). The CDR3 contains 15 residues. Between the trimmed V and J ends, which lost 1 base and 3 bases, there was a span of 9 bases. Germline V gives CDR1 LNHNV, CDR2 YYDKDF (reference sequence).

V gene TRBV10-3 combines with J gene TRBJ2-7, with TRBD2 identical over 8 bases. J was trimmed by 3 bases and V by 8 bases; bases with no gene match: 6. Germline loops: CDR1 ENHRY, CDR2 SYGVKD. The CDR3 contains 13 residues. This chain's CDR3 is CAIGGTSLYEQYF. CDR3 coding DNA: TGTGCCATCGGGGGGACTAGTCTCTACGAGCAGTACTTC.

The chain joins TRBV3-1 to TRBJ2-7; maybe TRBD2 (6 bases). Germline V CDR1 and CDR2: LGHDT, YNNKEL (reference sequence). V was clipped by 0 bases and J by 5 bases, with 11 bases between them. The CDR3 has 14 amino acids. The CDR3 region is CASSQEWEDNEQYF. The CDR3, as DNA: TGTGCCAGCAGCCAAGAGTGGGAGGACAACGAGCAGTACTTC.

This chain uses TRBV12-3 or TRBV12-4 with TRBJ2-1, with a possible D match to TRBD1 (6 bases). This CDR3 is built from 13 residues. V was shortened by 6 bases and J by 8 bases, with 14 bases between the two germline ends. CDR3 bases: TGTGCCAGCAGCCTCAGGGGTGTCGATGAGCAGTTCTTC. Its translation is CASSLRGVDEQFF.

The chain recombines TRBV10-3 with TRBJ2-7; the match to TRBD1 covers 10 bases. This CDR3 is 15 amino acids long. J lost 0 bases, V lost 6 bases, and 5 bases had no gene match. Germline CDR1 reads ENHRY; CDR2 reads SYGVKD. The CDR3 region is CAIRTGTGVSYEQYF. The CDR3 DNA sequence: TGTGCCATCAGAACCGGGACAGGGGTCTCCTACGAGCAGTACTTC.

The chain's CDR3 is CASSQVRTGKTEAFF. CDR3 DNA sequence: TGTGCCAGCAGCCAAGTGAGGACAGGGAAGACTGAAGCTTTCTTT. The J gene is TRBJ1-1, the V gene TRBV3-1; 8 bases map to TRBD1. This CDR3 has 15 amino acids. CDR1 LGHDT and CDR2 YNNKEL come from the germline V gene (reference sequence). The V segment lost 1 base and the J segment 5 bases; nucleotides outside the gene matches: 6.

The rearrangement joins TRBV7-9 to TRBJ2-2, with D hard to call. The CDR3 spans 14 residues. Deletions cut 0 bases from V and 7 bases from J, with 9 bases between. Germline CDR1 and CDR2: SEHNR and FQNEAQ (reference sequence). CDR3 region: CASSLAGSVGELFF. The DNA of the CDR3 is TGTGCCAGCAGCTTAGCGGGATCGGTCGGGGAGCTGTTTTTT.

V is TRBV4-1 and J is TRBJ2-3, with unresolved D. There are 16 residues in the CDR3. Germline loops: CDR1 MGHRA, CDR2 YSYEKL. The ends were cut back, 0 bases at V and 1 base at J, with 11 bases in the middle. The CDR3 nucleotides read TGCGCCAGCAGCCAAGAAAGAGGCTTCGGCACAGATACGCAGTATTTT. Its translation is CASSQERGFGTDTQYF.

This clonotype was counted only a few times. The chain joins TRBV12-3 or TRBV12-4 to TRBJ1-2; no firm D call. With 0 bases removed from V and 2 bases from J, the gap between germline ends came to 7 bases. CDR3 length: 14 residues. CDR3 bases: TGTGCCAGCAGTTTAGCAACGTCAAACTATGGCTACACCTTC. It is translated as CASSLATSNYGYTF.

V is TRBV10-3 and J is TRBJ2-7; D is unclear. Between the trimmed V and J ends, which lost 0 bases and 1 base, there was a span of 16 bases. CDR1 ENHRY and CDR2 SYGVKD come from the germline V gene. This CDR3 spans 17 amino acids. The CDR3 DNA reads TGTGCCATCAGTGAGTCGACGGAGAGGTCTCTTTCCTACGAGCAGTACTTC. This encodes CAISESTERSLSYEQYF.

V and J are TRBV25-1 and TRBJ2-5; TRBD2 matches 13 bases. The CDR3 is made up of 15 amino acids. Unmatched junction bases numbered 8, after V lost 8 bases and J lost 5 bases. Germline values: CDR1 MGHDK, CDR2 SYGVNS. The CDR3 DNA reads TGTGCCAGCGGTAGACTAGCGGGAGGTCTTGAGACCCAGTACTTC. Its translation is CASGRLAGGLETQYF.

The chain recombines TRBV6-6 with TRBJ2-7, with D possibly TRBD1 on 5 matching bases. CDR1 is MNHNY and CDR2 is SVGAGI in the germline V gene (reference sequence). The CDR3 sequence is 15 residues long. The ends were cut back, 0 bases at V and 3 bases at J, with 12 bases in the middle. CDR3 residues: CASSYSVAQGYEQYF. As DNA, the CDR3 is TGTGCCAGCAGTTACTCGGTAGCCCAGGGCTACGAGCAGTACTTC.

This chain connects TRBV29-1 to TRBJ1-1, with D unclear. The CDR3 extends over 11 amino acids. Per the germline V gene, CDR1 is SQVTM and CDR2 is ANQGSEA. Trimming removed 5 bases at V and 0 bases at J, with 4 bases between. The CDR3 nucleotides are TGCAGCGTTTCACTGAACACTGAAGCTTTCTTT. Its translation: CSVSLNTEAFF. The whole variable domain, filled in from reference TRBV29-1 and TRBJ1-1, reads SAVISQKPSRDICQRGTSLTIQCQVDSQVTMMFWYRQQPGQSLTLIATANQGSEATYESGFVIDKFPISRPNLTFSTLTVSNMSPEDSSIYLCSVSLNTEAFFGQGTRLTVV.

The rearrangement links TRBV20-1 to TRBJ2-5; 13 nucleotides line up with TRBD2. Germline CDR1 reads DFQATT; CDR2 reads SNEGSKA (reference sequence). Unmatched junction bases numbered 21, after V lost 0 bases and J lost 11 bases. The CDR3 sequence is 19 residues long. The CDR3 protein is CSARDSTRTSGSGNNEQYF. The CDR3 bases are TGCAGTGCTAGAGACTCCACCCGGACTAGCGGGAGTGGTAACAATGAGCAGTACTTC.